The sequence of this T cell receptor (beta chain) was determined in a study of T cell repertoires in cytomegalovirus infection. This CDR3 comprises 16 residues. Germline V gives CDR1 SEHNR, CDR2 FQNEAQ (reference sequence). The ends lost 5 bases at V and 3 bases at J; junction bases unmatched: 1. TCRdb re-called the reads through MiXCR, storing one row per CDR3 protein. Of some 700,000 distinct CDR3 sequences in the sample, 35% to 45% were seen once. This chain links TRBV7-9 with TRBJ2-1; TRBD2 agrees at 16 bases. The source of this sequence is a human donor in good health (CMV status not recorded). Some clones in this sample may be carry-over from other donors' samples. Sequencing was done on a sample of PBMCs. DNA of the CDR3: TGTGCCAGCAGCGGGACTAGCGGGGGGGGCTACAATGAGCAGTTCTTC. This gives the protein CASSGTSGGGYNEQFF.